This T cell receptor beta chain was identified in a study of T-cell memory formation after mild COVID-19. As for the study in general: TCR clusters were mostly confined to one donor each.

About this clonotype: No antigen is known for it.

Researchers used 5'RACE with constant-segment primers to make TCR alpha and TCR beta cDNA libraries that carry sample barcodes and UMIs. Via MiXCR, TCRdb re-called the 5' RACE reads, giving one row per CDR3 protein. The sample contains 380,000 or so distinct CDR3 sequences, around an eighth of which appear only once. General observations from the study: The main location of contracting CD4+ clones was CM and EM, and that of contracting CD8+ clones was EMRA.

This receptor was taken from a man aged 18 to 29 who had mild COVID-19 (a few samples of this study predate the infection). Cell type and time point are not known. The specimen was PBMCs or a T cell subset sorted from them (not recorded which).

CDR3 sequence reads: CASSWPQGTQYF. CDR3 DNA: TGTGCCAGCAGCTGGCCCCAGGGTACGCAGTATTTT. This chain uses TRBV5-6 with TRBJ2-3; TRBD1 might be the D (5 bases). V lost 3 bases and J 8 bases, leaving 10 bases between the germline ends. The CDR3 covers 12 residues. Germline CDR1 reads SGHDT; CDR2 reads YYEEEE.